This TCR beta chain comes out of a study of blood T cell repertoires in COVID-19. Study-wide background: PBMCs, B-cell-depleted T cells, or T cells were the source of the cDNA or gDNA that made up the material.

Authors' data handling: Estimated nucleated cell counts came from reference gene primer amplification. This table comes from immunoSEQ multiplex PCR, and its TCRdb copy is limited to in-frame clones, with some not included. The DNA gave D and trimming, while V, J and clone size come from that table. The data show roughly 150,000 clones, around 83% seen once. CDR1 is LNHDA and CDR2 is SQIVND in the germline V gene (reference sequence). Trimming shortened V by 8 bases and J by 2 bases, and 16 bases separated the two germline ends. The CDR3 totals 15 residues. The receptor was isolated from a woman at least 80 years old with acute or convalescent COVID-19. This rearrangement joins TRBV19 to TRBJ2-1, with D perhaps TRBD1 (5 bases). The sample consisted of peripheral blood. CDR3 region: CASSAGSIAYNEQFF. In nucleotides, the CDR3 is TGTGCCAGTTCGGCAGGGTCGATCGCCTACAATGAGCAGTTCTTC.